This entry lists 19 T cell receptor beta chains sequenced from one sample in a study of blood T cell repertoires in COVID-19 (dated by TCRdb to between 2020 and 2021). The library was built by means of the immunoSEQ multiplex PCR assay. TCRdb obtained this table from immuneACCESS and retained in-frame rearrangements with V and J assigned. These tables miss some clones; where compared with another copy, unresolved V genes account for less than half of the shortfall, and the remainder is unexplained. Recorded for this sample are 300,000 to 400,000 clones; 70% to 90% of them occurred a single time. The biggest ten clones account for 4% to 5% of the sample. Specimen: PBMCs or T cells enriched from blood (not recorded which). These receptors were collected from a woman aged 40 to 55 with acute COVID-19.

This chain links TRBV18 with TRBJ2-5; 9 bases fit TRBD1. Germline lookup yields CDR1 KGHSH and CDR2 LQKENI. The V and J ends lost 4 bases and 5 bases, in that order; junction bases with no gene match: 11. The CDR3 contains 16 residues. The CDR3 is CASSLGQGPFLETQYF. The CDR3 DNA reads TGTGCCAGCTCACTCGGACAGGGGCCCTTCCTGGAGACCCAGTACTTC.

The rearrangement links TRBV7-7 to TRBJ2-1, with TRBD2 matching 9 bases. CDR3 size: 16 residues. The V segment lost 5 bases and the J segment 7 bases; nucleotides outside the gene matches: 12. Germline CDR1 is SSHAT and CDR2 is FNYEAQ (reference sequence). In DNA form, the CDR3 reads TGTGCCAGCAGCGCTTCCGGGACTAGCTCCACAAATGAGCAGTTCTTC. Translated: CASSASGTSSTNEQFF.

This chain joins TRBV5-1 and TRBJ2-7, with D perhaps matching TRBD1 (7 bases). Per germline, CDR1 SGHRS and CDR2 YFSETQ. This CDR3 is 14 amino acids long. V was clipped by 4 bases and J by 1 base, with 12 bases between them. In DNA form, the CDR3 reads TGCGCCAGCAGCGGGGGGACAGCATCCTACGAGCAGTACTTC. This gives the protein CASSGGTASYEQYF.

This clone has ten or more counts. V and J are TRBV7-6 and TRBJ2-6; D possibly corresponds to TRBD2 (5 bases). Trimming left V 5 bases short and J 4 bases short, with 15 bases between. This CDR3 has 16 amino acids. Germline lookup yields CDR1 SGHVS and CDR2 FNYEAQ. The CDR3 loop is CASSALRGPGANVLTF. The CDR3 DNA is TGTGCCAGCAGCGCCCTAAGAGGGCCCGGGGCCAACGTCCTGACTTTC.

V is TRBV7-6 and J is TRBJ2-3, with 11 bases aligning to TRBD1. V was clipped by 0 bases and J by 11 bases; unmatched bases: 7. The CDR3 length is 15 residues. From germline, CDR1 is SGHVS and CDR2 FNYEAQ. CDR3 residues: CASSLAGQGAGVQYF. The CDR3 DNA sequence: TGTGCCAGCAGCTTAGCCGGACAGGGGGCCGGTGTGCAGTATTTT.

The chain combines TRBV5-4 with TRBJ1-1; D possibly corresponds to TRBD1 (5 bases). V was clipped by 0 bases and J by 3 bases, with 18 bases between them. Germline CDR1 reads SGHNT; CDR2 reads YYREEE (reference sequence). This CDR3 spans 17 amino acids. CDR3 in amino acids: CASSLGLLGGRDTEAFF. The DNA of the CDR3 is TGTGCCAGCAGCTTGGGCCTTCTGGGGGGTAGGGACACTGAAGCTTTCTTT.

The genes are TRBV18 and TRBJ1-2, with D perhaps matching TRBD1 (5 bases). The V gene lost 3 bases and the J gene lost 0 bases, with 14 bases spanning the gap. Germline CDR1 and CDR2: KGHSH and LQKENI. This CDR3 has 16 residues. CDR3 in DNA: TGTGCCAGCTCACCCTTAGATCCAGGGACTAACTATGGCTACACCTTC. It is translated as CASSPLDPGTNYGYTF.

The V and J genes are TRBV5-6 and TRBJ2-2; D remains unclear. The CDR3 totals 13 residues. Between the trimmed V and J ends, which lost 4 bases and 4 bases, there was a span of 8 bases. Looked up from germline, CDR1 is SGHDT and CDR2 is YYEEEE. This CDR3 is CASSQRLTGELFF. CDR3 nucleotide sequence: TGTGCCAGCAGCCAAAGACTCACCGGGGAGCTGTTTTTT. Full variable domain (outside the CDR3, taken from reference TRBV5-6 and TRBJ2-2): DAGVTQSPTHLIKTRGQQVTLRCSPKSGHDTVSWYQQALGQGPQFIFQYYEEEERQRGNFPDRFSGHQFPNYSSELNVNALLLGDSALYLCASSQRLTGELFFGEGSRLTVL.

The chain couples TRBV25-1 to TRBJ2-7, with D perhaps TRBD2 (5 bases). Germline V gene sequence: CDR1 MGHDK, CDR2 SYGVNS. V was cut by 1 base and J by 9 bases, with 13 bases left in between. The CDR3 runs 13 residues. DNA for the CDR3: TGTGCCAGCAGTGAATCCCCACTCGCGGGGCAGTACTTC. This sequence encodes CASSESPLAGQYF.

This rearrangement joins TRBV6-5 to TRBJ1-6; no firm D call. This CDR3 contains 14 residues. V lost 0 bases and J 10 bases, leaving 10 bases between the germline ends. Germline V gives CDR1 MNHEY, CDR2 SVGAGI. CDR3 in DNA: TGTGCCAGCAGTTACTCGGGCTTTGAATCACCCCTCCACTTT. It yields the protein CASSYSGFESPLHF.

The V gene is TRBV6-5, the J gene TRBJ2-7; D might be TRBD1 (6 bases). V was shortened by 6 bases and J by 7 bases, with 10 bases between the two germline ends. The CDR3 length is 11 residues. Germline V lookup: CDR1 MNHEY, CDR2 SVGAGI. The CDR3 bases are TGTGCCAGCAGCAGGGGCGGGGAGCAGTACTTC. Translated, it gives CASSRGGEQYF.

The gene calls are TRBV6-6 and TRBJ1-2, with 9 bases lining up with TRBD1. With 2 bases clipped from V and 6 bases from J, the junction kept 4 bases outside the gene matches. CDR1 is MNHNY, CDR2 SVGAGI, per germline (reference sequence). The CDR3 consists of 14 residues. The CDR3 coding sequence is TGTGCCAGCAGTTACCTCGGGACAGGGAATGGCTACACCTTC. It encodes CASSYLGTGNGYTF.

The rearrangement joins TRBV12-3 or TRBV12-4 to TRBJ2-7, with 8 bases fitting TRBD2. The CDR3 totals 13 residues. The V gene end was trimmed by 6 bases and the J gene end by 3 bases; junction bases not matched to a gene: 4. CDR3 bases: TGTGCCAGCAGCAAGAGCGGGAGCTACGAGCAGTACTTC. Amino acids: CASSKSGSYEQYF.

This chain connects TRBV18 to TRBJ2-6; 7 positions match TRBD1. V lost 3 bases to trimming and J lost 1 base; unmatched junction nucleotides: 9. The CDR3 sequence is 18 residues long. CDR1 and CDR2 (germline): KGHSH, LQKENI. CDR3 nucleotides: TGTGCCAGCTCACCTCGGCAGGGGGACAAGTCTGGGGCCAACGTCCTGACTTTC. Translating gives CASSPRQGDKSGANVLTF.

This clone occurred a few times. The chain combines TRBV20-1 with TRBJ2-1; no definite D call. The CDR3 has 11 residues. Germline V gene lookup returns CDR1 DFQATT and CDR2 SNEGSKA (reference sequence). CDR3 DNA: TGCAGCGCAGTGTCTGACAATGAGCAGTTCTTC. As protein: CSAVSDNEQFF.

The chain has TRBV12-3 or TRBV12-4 and TRBJ1-2; D uncertain. The CDR3 has 13 residues. The CDR3 region has the DNA TGTGCGCTTACGGAGTTAGCTAACTATGGCTACACCTTC. As protein: CALTELANYGYTF.

The rearrangement links TRBV28 to TRBJ2-7, with a possible D match to TRBD1 (7 bases). Germline assignment: CDR1 MDHEN and CDR2 SYDVKM. The ends were cut back, 6 bases at V and 4 bases at J, with 16 bases in the middle. This CDR3 is 14 amino acids long. CDR3 sequence reads: CASRTFRGEYEQYF. CDR3 nucleotide sequence: TGTGCCAGCAGGACGTTCAGGGGGGAGTACGAGCAGTACTTC.

The chain is built from TRBV15 and TRBJ2-1, with 16 positions matching TRBD2. The CDR3 consists of 21 residues. Germline values: CDR1 LNHNV, CDR2 YYDKDF (reference sequence). The ends lost 0 bases at V and 1 base at J; junction bases unmatched: 9. The chain's CDR3 is CATSRDRPGLAGGGSYNEQFF. CDR3 coding DNA: TGTGCCACCAGCAGAGACCGTCCGGGACTAGCGGGAGGGGGGTCCTACAATGAGCAGTTCTTC.

The chain has TRBV4-1 and TRBJ2-2, with TRBD2 matching over 7 bases. The germline CDR1 and CDR2 sequences are MGHRA and YSYEKL. V trimming: 1 base; J trimming: 4 bases; junction bases outside the gene matches: 6. The CDR3 is made up of 16 amino acids. The CDR3 DNA follows: TGCGCCAGCAGCCAAGGGGCGGGGAGGGGCACCGGGGAGCTGTTTTTT. Protein sequence: CASSQGAGRGTGELFF.